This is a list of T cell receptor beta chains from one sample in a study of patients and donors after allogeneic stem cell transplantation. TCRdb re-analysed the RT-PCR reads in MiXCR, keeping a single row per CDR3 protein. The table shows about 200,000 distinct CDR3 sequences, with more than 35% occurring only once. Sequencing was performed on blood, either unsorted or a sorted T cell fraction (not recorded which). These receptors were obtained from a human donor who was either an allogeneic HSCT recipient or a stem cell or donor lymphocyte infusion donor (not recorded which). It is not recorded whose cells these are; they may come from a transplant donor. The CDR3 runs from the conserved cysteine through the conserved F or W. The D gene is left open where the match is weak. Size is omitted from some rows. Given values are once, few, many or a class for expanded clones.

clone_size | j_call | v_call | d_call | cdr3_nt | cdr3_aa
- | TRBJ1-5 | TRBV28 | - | TGTGCCAGCGATCCCGGGCGCGCGGGTAGCAATCAGCCCCAGCATTTT | CASDPGRAGSNQPQHF
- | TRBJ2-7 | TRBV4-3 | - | TGCGCCAGCAGCCAAGAATGGCAGGGGACCTCCTACGAGCAGTACTTC | CASSQEWQGTSYEQYF
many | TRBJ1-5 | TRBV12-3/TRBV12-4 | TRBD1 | TGTGCCAGCAGTCCTACAGGACAGGGGGTGAGCCAGCCCCAGCATTTT | CASSPTGQGVSQPQHF
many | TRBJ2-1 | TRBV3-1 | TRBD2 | TGTGCCAGCAGCCAAGATGTTTGGACTAGCGGGAGAAATGAGCAGTTCTTC | CASSQDVWTSGRNEQFF
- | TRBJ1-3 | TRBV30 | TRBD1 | TGTGCCTGGAACCGACAGGGAAGGTCTGGAAACACCATATATTTT | CAWNRQGRSGNTIYF
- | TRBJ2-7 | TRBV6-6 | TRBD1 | TGTGCCAGCAGAACCGACAGGGAGTCCTACGAGCAGTACTTC | CASRTDRESYEQYF
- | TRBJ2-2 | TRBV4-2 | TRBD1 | TGTGCCAGCAGGGATGGACAGGGGGCCGGGGAGCTGTTTTTT | CASRDGQGAGELFF
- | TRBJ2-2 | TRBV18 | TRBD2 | TGTGCCAGCTCAATGATAGCGGGAGTCGGAACCGGGGAGCTGTTTTTT | CASSMIAGVGTGELFF
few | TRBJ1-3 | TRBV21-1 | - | TGTGCCAGCAGCAAAAGGTGGGCAGGATCTTCATCTGGAAACACCATATATTTT | CASSKRWAGSSSGNTIYF
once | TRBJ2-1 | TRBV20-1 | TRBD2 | TGCAGTGCTTTAGCGGGAGAACGCTACAATGAGCAGTTCTTC | CSALAGERYNEQFF
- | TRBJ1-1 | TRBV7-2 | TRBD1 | TGTGCCAGCAGCTTAAGTCTGGACAGGGATCCCACTGAAGCTTTCTTT | CASSLSLDRDPTEAFF
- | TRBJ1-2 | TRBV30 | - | TGTGCCTGGAGGGCAGACTATGGCTACACCTTC | CAWRADYGYTF
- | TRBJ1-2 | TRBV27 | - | TGTGCCAGCAGTTTTGGGCCGGCCCCTAACTATGGCTACACCTTC | CASSFGPAPNYGYTF
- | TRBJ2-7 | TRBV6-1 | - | TGTGCCAGCAGTCCCTCCCTCGATGACTACGAGCAGTACTTC | CASSPSLDDYEQYF
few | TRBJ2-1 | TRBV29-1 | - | TGCAGCGTTCCAAGGGGGGATGAGCAGTTCTTC | CSVPRGDEQFF
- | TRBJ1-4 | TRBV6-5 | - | TGTGCCAGCAGCGCATCTGCAACTAATGAAAAACTGTTTTTT | CASSASATNEKLFF
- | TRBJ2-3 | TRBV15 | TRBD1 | TGTGCCACCAGCGGAGGGACAGGGGGTAGCACAGATACGCAGTATTTT | CATSGGTGGSTDTQYF
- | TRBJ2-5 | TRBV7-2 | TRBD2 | TGTGCCAGCAGCTCCTTAGCGGGAATGCAAGAGACCCAGTACTTC | CASSSLAGMQETQYF
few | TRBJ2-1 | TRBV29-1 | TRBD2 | TGCAGCGTTGAAGATATAGGGCTAGCGGCTTACAATGAGCAGTTCTTC | CSVEDIGLAAYNEQFF
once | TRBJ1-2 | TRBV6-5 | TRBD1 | TGTGCCAGCAACTCACTTTTAGGGACAGGGAATGGCTACACCTTC | CASNSLLGTGNGYTF
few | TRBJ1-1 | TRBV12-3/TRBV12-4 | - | TGTGCCAGCAGTTTCTGGGGCGAGAGCACTGAAGCTTTCTTT | CASSFWGESTEAFF
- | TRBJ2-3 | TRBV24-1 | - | TGTGCCACCCTTCCTAGCACAGATACGCAGTATTTT | CATLPSTDTQYF
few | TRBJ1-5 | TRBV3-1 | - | TGTGCCAGCAGCCAAAGCCGGGACCGAGGGAATAGCAATCAGCCCCAGCATTTT | CASSQSRDRGNSNQPQHF
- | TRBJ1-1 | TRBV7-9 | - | TGTGCCAGCAGGTACCCTGCGGGGAACACTGAAGCTTTCTTT | CASRYPAGNTEAFF
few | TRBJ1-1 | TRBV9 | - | TGTGCCAGCAGCGTGTCGGCAGGGGTGAACACTGAAGCTTTCTTT | CASSVSAGVNTEAFF
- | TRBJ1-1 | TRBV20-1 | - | TGCAGTGCTAGAGGCCAGTTCAACACTGAAGCTTTCTTT | CSARGQFNTEAFF
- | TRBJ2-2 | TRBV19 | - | TGTGGATCGAGTGACGCGAACACCGGGGAGCTGTTTTTT | CGSSDANTGELFF
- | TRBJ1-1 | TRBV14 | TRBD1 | TGTGCCAGCAGCCAAGTGAACAGGGACAGTGAAGCTTTCTTT | CASSQVNRDSEAFF
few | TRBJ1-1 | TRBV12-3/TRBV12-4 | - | TGTGCCAGCAGCTATCACATGACGGACAGAATGAACACTGAAGCTTTCTTT | CASSYHMTDRMNTEAFF
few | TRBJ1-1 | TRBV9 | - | TGTGCCAGCAGCGTAGGAACGGCAACAGAAGCTTTCTTT | CASSVGTATEAFF
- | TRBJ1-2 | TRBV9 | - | TGTGCCAGCAGCGTAGGAGGGGCGGGCAACTATGGCTACACCTTC | CASSVGGAGNYGYTF
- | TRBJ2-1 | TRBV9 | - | TGTGCCAGCAGCGTAGGGTCAGGGTTGAACAATGAGCAGTTCTTC | CASSVGSGLNNEQFF
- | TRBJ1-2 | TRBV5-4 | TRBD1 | TGTGCCAGCAGCTTGGTGGGACAGGGGCTGTATGGCTACACCTTC | CASSLVGQGLYGYTF
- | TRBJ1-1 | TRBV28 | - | TGTGCCAGCACCGTGACGGAGGGGCGAACTGAAGCTTTCTTT | CASTVTEGRTEAFF
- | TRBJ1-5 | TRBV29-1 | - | TGCAGCGTCCGGGGACTCAATCAGCCCCAGCATTTT | CSVRGLNQPQHF
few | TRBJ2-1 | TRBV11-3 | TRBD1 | TGTGCCAGTGATCCGGGACAGGGAAACAATGAGCAGTTCTTC | CASDPGQGNNEQFF
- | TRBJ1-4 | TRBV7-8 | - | TGTGCCAGCAGCTTAAGGGACTCAACTAATGAAAAACTGTTTTTT | CASSLRDSTNEKLFF
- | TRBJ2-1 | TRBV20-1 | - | TGCAGTGCTAGCTCTCTAGCGCCGAGCTCCTACAATGAGCAGTTCTTC | CSASSLAPSSYNEQFF
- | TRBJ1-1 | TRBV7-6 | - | TGTGCCAGCAGCTCCTCCGACAGGAACACTGAAGCTTTCTTT | CASSSSDRNTEAFF
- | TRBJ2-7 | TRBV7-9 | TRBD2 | TGTGCCAGCAGCTTTTTAGGGGCGGGAGTTTCCTACGAGCAGTACTTC | CASSFLGAGVSYEQYF
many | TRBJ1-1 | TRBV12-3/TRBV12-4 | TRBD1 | TGTGCCAGCAGTCCTAGACAGGGGGAAGCTTTCTTT | CASSPRQGEAFF
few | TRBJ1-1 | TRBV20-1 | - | TGCAGTGCAGGGAAGGGGTCTGCTGAAGCTTTCTTT | CSAGKGSAEAFF
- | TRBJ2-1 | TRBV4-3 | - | TGCGCCAGCAGCCAAGATTGGGGGTCCCTGGGCAATGAGCAGTTCTTC | CASSQDWGSLGNEQFF
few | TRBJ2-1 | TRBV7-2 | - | TGTGCCAGCAGCTTAGCACCTTGGGACTGGACGAACAATGAGCAGTTCTTC | CASSLAPWDWTNNEQFF
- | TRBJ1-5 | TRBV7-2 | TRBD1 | TGTGCCAGCAGCCTGTGGACAGGGGGGGGCAATCAGCCCCAGCATTTT | CASSLWTGGGNQPQHF
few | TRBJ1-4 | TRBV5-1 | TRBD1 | TGCGCCAGCAGCTTGACCGACAGGGCAAATGAAAAACTGTTTTTT | CASSLTDRANEKLFF
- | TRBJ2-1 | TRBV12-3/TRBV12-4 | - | TGTGCCAGCAGTTTAGGTAGCTCTAACAATGAGCAGTTCTTC | CASSLGSSNNEQFF
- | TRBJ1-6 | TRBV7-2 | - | TGTGCCAGCAGCTTCGGGGGGACGGCTAATTCACCCCTCCACTTT | CASSFGGTANSPLHF
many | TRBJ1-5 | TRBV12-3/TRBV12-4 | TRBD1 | TGTGCCAGCAGTCCGGGACAGTTCGGAGGCAATCAGCCCCAGCATTTT | CASSPGQFGGNQPQHF
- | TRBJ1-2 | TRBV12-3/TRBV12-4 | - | TGTGCCAGCAGTTTACGGCAGACTCATAACTATGGCTACACCTTC | CASSLRQTHNYGYTF
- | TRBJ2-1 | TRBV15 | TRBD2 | TGTGCCACCAGCAGAGGCCGGCGAGTCTTTGCGGGAGACTACAATGAGCAGTTCTTC | CATSRGRRVFAGDYNEQFF
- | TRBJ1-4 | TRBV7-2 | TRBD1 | TGTGCCAGCACGACAGGGGAACATGAAAAACTGTTTTTT | CASTTGEHEKLFF